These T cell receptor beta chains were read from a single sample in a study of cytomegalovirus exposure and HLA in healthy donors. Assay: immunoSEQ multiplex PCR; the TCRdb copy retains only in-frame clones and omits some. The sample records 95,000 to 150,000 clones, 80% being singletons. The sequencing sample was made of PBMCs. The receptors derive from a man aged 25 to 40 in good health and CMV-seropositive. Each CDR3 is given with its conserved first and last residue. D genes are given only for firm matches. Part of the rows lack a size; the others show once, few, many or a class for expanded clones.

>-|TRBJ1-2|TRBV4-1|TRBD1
TGCGCCAGCAGACCGGGGACAGACCTTATCTATGGCTACACCTTC
CASRPGTDLIYGYTF
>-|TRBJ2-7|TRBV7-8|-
TGTGCCAGCAGCTTAGACCGGGGTACTCCTCGGACGAAACTCTACGAGCAGTACTTC
CASSLDRGTPRTKLYEQYF
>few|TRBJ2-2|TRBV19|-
TGTGCCAGTAGTATGGGGGGTTTCGGGGAGCTGTTTTTT
CASSMGGFGELFF
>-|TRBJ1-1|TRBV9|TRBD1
TGTGCCAGCAGCGTAGTCGTGACAGGGAGGACTGAAGCTTTCTTT
CASSVVVTGRTEAFF
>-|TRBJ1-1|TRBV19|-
TGTGCCAGTACTGCGGACTCGCGGAACACTGAAGCTTTCTTT
CASTADSRNTEAFF
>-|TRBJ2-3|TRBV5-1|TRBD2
TGCGCCAGCAGCTGGGGGGGGACGGCGGCGGATACGCAGTATTTT
CASSWGGTAADTQYF
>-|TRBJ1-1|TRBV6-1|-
TGTGCCAGCATAAGCATACTGAACACTGAAGCTTTCTTT
CASISILNTEAFF
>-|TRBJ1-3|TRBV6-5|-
TGTGCCAGCCTTGACAGCTCTGGAAACACCATATATTTT
CASLDSSGNTIYF
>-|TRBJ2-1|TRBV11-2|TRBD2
TGTGCCAGCAGCACCCTAGCGGGGAGGAGGGCCTACAATGAGCAGTTCTTC
CASSTLAGRRAYNEQFF
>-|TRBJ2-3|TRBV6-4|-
TGTGCCAGCAGTGACTCATGGCAGGCCGCGAATACGCAGTATTTT
CASSDSWQAANTQYF
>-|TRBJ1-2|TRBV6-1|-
TGTGCCAGCAGTGAAGCTGAGGGGGACTATGGCTACACCTTC
CASSEAEGDYGYTF
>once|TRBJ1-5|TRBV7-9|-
TGTTCCAGCAGCTTACGCGGTCAGCCCCAGCATTTT
CSSSLRGQPQHF
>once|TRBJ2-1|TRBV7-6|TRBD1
TGTGCCAGCAGCCCAGTGGGACAGAACTACAATGAGCAGTTCTTC
CASSPVGQNYNEQFF
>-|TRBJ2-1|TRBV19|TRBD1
TGTGCCATCGCCCCCGGGACAGGGGCATTGGATGAGCAGTTCTTC
CAIAPGTGALDEQFF
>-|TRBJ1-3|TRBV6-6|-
TGTGCCAGCAGTTACACACAGGGAAACACCATATATTTT
CASSYTQGNTIYF
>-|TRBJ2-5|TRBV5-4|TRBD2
TGTGCCAGCAGCCCAGCGGGGGCGGGGGGAGAGACCCAGTACTTC
CASSPAGAGGETQYF
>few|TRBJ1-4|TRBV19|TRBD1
TGTGCCAGTAGTCCCCCAGGACAGGGGTCTGAAAAACTGTTTTTT
CASSPPGQGSEKLFF
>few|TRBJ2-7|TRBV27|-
TGTGCCAGCAGTCCCATGCCGTACCGGGACTTCTCCTACGAGCAGTACTTC
CASSPMPYRDFSYEQYF